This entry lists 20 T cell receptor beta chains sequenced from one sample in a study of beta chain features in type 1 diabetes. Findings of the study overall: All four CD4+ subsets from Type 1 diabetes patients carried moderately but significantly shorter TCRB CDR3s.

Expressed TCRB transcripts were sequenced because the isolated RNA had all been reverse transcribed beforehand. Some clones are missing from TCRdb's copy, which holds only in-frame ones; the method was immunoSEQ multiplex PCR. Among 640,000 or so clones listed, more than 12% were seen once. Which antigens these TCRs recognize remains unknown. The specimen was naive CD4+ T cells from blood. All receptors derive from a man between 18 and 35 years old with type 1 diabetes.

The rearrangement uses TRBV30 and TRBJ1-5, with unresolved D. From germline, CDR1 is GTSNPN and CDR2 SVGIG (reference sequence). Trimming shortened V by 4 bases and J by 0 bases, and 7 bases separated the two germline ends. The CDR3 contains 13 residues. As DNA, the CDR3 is TGTGCCTGGACGGCGAGTAGCAATCAGCCCCAGCATTTT. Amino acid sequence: CAWTASSNQPQHF. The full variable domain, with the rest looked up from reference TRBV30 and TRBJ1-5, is SQTIHQWPATLVQPVGSPLSLECTVEGTSNPNLYWYRQAAGRGLQLLFYSVGIGQISSEVPQNLSASRPQDRQFILSSKKLLLSDSGFYLCAWTASSNQPQHFGDGTRLSIL.

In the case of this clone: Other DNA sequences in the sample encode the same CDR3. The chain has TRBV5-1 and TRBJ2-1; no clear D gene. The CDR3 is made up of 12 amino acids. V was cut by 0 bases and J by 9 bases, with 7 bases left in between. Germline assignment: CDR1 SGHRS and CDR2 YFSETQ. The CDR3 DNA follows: TGCGCCAGCAGCTTGGCCAGGAGTGAGCAGTTCTTC. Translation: CASSLARSEQFF.

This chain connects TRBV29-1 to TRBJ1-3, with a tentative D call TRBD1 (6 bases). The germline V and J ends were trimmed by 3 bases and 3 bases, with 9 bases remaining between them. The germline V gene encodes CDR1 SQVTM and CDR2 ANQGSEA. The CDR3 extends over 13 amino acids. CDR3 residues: CSVEPGDGNTIYF. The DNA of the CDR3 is TGCAGCGTTGAGCCAGGGGATGGAAACACCATATATTTT.

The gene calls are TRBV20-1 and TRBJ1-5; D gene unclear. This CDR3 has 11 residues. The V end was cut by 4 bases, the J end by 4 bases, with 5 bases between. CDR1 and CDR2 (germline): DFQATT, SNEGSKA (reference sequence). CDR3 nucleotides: TGCAGTGCTACTTTAAATCAGCCCCAGCATTTT. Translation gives CSATLNQPQHF.

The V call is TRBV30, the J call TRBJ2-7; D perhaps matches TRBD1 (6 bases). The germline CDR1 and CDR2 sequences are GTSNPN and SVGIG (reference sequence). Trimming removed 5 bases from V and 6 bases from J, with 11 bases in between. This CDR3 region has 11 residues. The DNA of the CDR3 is TGTGCCTGGGGAACAGGGTTCGAGCAGTACTTC. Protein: CAWGTGFEQYF. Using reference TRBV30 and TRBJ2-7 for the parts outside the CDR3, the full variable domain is SQTIHQWPATLVQPVGSPLSLECTVEGTSNPNLYWYRQAAGRGLQLLFYSVGIGQISSEVPQNLSASRPQDRQFILSSKKLLLSDSGFYLCAWGTGFEQYFGPGTRLTVT.

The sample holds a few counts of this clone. DNA for the CDR3: TGCGCCAGCAGCCAAGAACAGGGCGATGGCTACACCTTC. As protein: CASSQEQGDGYTF. The chain links TRBV4-1 to TRBJ1-2, with D possibly TRBD1 on 6 matching bases. In germline, CDR1 is MGHRA, CDR2 YSYEKL. The V gene lost 0 bases and the J gene lost 6 bases, with 8 bases spanning the gap. The CDR3 runs to 13 residues.

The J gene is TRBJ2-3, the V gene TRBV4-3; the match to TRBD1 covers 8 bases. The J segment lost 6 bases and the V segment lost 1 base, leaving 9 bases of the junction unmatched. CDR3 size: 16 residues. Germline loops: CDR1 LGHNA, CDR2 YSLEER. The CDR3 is CASSQGHPGQADTQYF. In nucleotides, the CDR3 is TGCGCCAGCAGCCAAGGCCACCCGGGACAGGCGGATACGCAGTATTTT.

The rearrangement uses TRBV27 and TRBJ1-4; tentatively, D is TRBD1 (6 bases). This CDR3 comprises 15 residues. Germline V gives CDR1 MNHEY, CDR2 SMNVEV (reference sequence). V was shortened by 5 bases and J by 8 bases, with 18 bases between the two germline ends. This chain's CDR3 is CASSPSFRDIEKLFF. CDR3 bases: TGTGCCAGCAGTCCGTCCTTCCGGGACATCGAAAAACTGTTTTTT.

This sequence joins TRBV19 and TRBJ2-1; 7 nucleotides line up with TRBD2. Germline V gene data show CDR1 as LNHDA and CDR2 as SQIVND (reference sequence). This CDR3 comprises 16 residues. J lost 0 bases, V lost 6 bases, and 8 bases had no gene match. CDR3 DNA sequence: TGTGCCAGTAGGGGAATAGCGGGTAGCTCCTACAATGAGCAGTTCTTC. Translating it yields CASRGIAGSSYNEQFF.

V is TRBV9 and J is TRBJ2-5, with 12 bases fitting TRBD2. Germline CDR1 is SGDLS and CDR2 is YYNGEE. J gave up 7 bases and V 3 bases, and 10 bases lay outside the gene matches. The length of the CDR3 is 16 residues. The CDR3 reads CASSASGGVPVGTQYF. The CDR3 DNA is TGTGCCAGCAGCGCTAGCGGGGGGGTTCCAGTGGGGACCCAGTACTTC.

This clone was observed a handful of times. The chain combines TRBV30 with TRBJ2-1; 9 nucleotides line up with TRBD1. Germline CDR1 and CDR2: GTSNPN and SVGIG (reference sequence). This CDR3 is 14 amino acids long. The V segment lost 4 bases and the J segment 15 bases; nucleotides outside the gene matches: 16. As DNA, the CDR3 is TGTGCCTGGACCGAGAACTCCGGGACAGGGAATCGGTTCTTC. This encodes CAWTENSGTGNRFF.

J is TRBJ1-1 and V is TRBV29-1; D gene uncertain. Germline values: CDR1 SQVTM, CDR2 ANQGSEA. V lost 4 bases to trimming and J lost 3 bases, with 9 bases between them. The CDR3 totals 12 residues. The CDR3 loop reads CSVVEGYTEAFF. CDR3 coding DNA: TGCAGCGTTGTTGAGGGTTACACTGAAGCTTTCTTT.

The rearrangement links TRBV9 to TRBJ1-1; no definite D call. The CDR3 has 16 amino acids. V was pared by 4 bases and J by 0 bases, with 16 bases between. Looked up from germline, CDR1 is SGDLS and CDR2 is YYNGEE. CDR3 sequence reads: CASSPRPASMNTEAFF. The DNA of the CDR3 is TGTGCCAGCAGCCCCCGGCCAGCCAGCATGAACACTGAAGCTTTCTTT. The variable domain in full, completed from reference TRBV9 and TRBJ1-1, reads DSGVTQTPKHLITATGQRVTLRCSPRSGDLSVYWYQQSLDQGLQFLIQYYNGEERAKGNILERFSAQQFPDLHSELNLSSLELGDSALYFCASSPRPASMNTEAFFGQGTRLTVV.

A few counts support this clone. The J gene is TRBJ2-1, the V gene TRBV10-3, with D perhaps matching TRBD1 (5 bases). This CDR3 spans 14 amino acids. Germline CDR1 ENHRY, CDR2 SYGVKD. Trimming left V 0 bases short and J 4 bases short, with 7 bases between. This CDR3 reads CAISESKGYNEQFF. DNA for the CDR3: TGTGCCATCAGTGAGTCGAAGGGGTACAATGAGCAGTTCTTC.

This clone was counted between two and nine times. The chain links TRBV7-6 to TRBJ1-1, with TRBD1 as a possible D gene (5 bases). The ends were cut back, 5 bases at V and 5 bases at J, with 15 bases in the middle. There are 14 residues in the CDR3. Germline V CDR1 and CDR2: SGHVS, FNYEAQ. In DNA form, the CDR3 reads TGTGCCAGCAGCCCTCAGGGAAAGAGGACTGAAGCTTTCTTT. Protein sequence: CASSPQGKRTEAFF.

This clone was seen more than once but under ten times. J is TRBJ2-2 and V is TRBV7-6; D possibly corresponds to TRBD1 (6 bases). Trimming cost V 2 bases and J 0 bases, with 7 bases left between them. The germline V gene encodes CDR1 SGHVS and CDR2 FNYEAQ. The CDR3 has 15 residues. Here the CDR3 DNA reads TGTGCCAGCAGCTTAAGGACAGCGAACACCGGGGAGCTGTTTTTT. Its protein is CASSLRTANTGELFF. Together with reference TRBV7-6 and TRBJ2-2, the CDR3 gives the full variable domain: GAGVSQSPRYKVTKRGQDVALRCDPISGHVSLYWYRQALGQGPEFLTYFNYEAQQDKSGLPNDRFSAERPEGSISTLTIQRTEQRDSAMYRCASSLRTANTGELFFGEGSRLTVL.

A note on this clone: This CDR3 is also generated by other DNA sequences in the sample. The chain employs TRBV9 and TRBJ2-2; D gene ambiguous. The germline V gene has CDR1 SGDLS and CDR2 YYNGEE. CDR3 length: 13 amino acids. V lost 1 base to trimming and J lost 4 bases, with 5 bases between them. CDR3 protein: CASSVSGTGELFF. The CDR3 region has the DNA TGTGCCAGCAGCGTATCCGGCACCGGGGAGCTGTTTTTT.

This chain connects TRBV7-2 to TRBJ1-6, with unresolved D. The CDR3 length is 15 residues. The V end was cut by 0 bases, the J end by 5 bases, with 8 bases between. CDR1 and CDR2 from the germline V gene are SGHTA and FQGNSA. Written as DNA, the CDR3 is TGTGCCAGCAGCTTAGCCGGGGTAAATAATTCACCCCTCCACTTT. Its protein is CASSLAGVNNSPLHF.

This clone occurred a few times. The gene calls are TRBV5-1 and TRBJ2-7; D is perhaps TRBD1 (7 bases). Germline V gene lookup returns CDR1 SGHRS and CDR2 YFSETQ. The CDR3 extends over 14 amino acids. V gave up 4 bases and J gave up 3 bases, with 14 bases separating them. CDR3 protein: CASSGGGVDYEQYF. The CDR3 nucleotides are TGCGCCAGCAGCGGAGGGGGCGTCGACTACGAGCAGTACTTC.

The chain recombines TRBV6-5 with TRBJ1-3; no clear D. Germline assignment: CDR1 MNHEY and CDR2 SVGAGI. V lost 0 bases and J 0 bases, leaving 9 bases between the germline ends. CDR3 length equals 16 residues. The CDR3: CASSYSSRVSGNTIYF. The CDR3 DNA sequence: TGTGCCAGCAGTTACTCGTCTAGGGTCTCTGGAAACACCATATATTTT.